This TCR beta chain was documented in a study of cytomegalovirus exposure and HLA in healthy donors. This CDR3 spans 21 amino acids. J lost 2 bases, V lost 5 bases, and 22 bases had no gene match. Germline V CDR1 and CDR2: SGHTA, FQGTGA. Only one count was recorded for this clone. What it binds is not known. Study-level points and caveats: Most of the CMV-associated TCR beta chains (in a later analysis) appeared to be HLA-restricted. The productive fraction for most TCR beta V segments was about 90% or about 30% in an earlier analysis. In a later analysis, V- and J-gene trimming of beta chains associated with a DCLRE1C missense variant, replicated independently.

Use of 60 Vbeta and 13 Jbeta primers characterized the PCR. Profiled with immunoSEQ multiplex PCR; TCRdb holds only in-frame clones, not every one. The table has more than 85,000 clones, around 70% seen once; the top ten hold about 14%. The V gene is TRBV7-3, the J gene TRBJ2-1; 9 nucleotides line up with TRBD2. The sequencing sample was made of PBMCs. The origin of this receptor is a woman between 45 and 65 years old in good health and CMV-seropositive. CDR3 DNA: TGTGCCAGCAGCCACACCATGAAGACTAGCGGAATGGCTAGGACCTACAATGAGCAGTTCTTC. As protein: CASSHTMKTSGMARTYNEQFF. Together with reference TRBV7-3 and TRBJ2-1, the CDR3 gives the full variable domain: GAGVSQTPSNKVTEKGKYVELRCDPISGHTALYWYRQSLGQGPEFLIYFQGTGAADDSGLPNDRFFAVRPEGSVSTLKIQRTERGDSAVYLCASSHTMKTSGMARTYNEQFFGPGTRLTVL.